The sequence of this T cell receptor (beta chain) was determined in a study of T-cell reconstitution after alpha-beta-depleted transplantation in children. This clonotype was observed a handful of times. This sample's TCRbeta library carried unique molecular identifier barcodes. TCRdb processed the PCR reads anew with MiXCR; each CDR3 protein has one entry. The sample consists of about a million distinct CDR3 sequences, 25% to 30% of them appearing once. The specimen comprised PBMCs, mostly from graft donor cells, sampled 360 days after TCRalphabeta/CD19-depleted stem cell transplant. The receptor's source is a boy under three years old who had a stem cell transplant for SCID, so the T cells may come from the graft donor.

The CDR3 spells CASSYAGDTDTQYF. The DNA for the CDR3 is TGTGCCAGCAGTTACGCGGGGGACACAGATACGCAGTATTTT. The V call is TRBV6-2 or TRBV6-3, the J call TRBJ2-3; 7 nucleotides line up with TRBD2. J was trimmed by 2 bases and V by 2 bases; bases with no gene match: 1. The CDR3 consists of 14 residues. CDR1 is MNHEY, CDR2 SVGEGT, per germline.